These 24 T cell receptor beta chains were all obtained from the same sample, sequenced in a study of shared clonotypes between healthy human individuals (dated by TCRdb to about 2020). Libraries were prepared through the immunoSEQ multiplex PCR assay. Held by TCRdb, this immuneACCESS table contains in-frame sequences only and omits some clones. Under half of the omission traces to an unresolved V gene where checked; the cause of the rest is unknown. The sample includes around 990,000 clones, with roughly 80% observed a single time. Together, the top ten hold 0.89% of the sample. Sequencing was performed on memory CD4+ T cells from PBMCs. In light of the paper, this sample's cell subset or site label describes: CD45RA-negative fraction. The receptors here all came from a young man in good health. Some clones in this sample may be carry-over from other donors' samples.

V and J are TRBV5-1 and TRBJ2-5; 7 positions match TRBD2. Looked up from germline, CDR1 is SGHRS and CDR2 is YFSETQ. With V trimmed by 6 bases and J by 7 bases, 6 bases remained unmatched. The CDR3 sequence is 12 residues long. Here the CDR3 reads CASNRGEGTQYF. The DNA of the CDR3 is TGCGCCAGCAACCGGGGGGAAGGGACCCAGTACTTC.

The V gene is TRBV5-6, the J gene TRBJ1-1; D is uncertain. Trimming removed 1 base from V and 2 bases from J, with 12 bases in between. Germline V gene data show CDR1 as SGHDT and CDR2 as YYEEEE. This CDR3 is 15 amino acids long. The CDR3, as DNA: TGTGCCAGCAGCTTGCTTAGAGGGCTTAACACTGAAGCTTTCTTT. Residues: CASSLLRGLNTEAFF.

A few counts support this clone. This chain joins TRBV2 and TRBJ1-5; D might be TRBD1 (6 bases). Germline lookup yields CDR1 SNHLY and CDR2 FYNNEI. V shed 5 bases and J shed 5 bases, with 16 bases lying between them. The CDR3 runs 15 residues. The CDR3 nucleotides read TGTGCCAGCAGTCTTAGCAGGGGATCAGATCAGCCCCAGCATTTT. Translated: CASSLSRGSDQPQHF.

The rearrangement links TRBV6-1 to TRBJ2-1; no reliable D call. The CDR3 contains 12 residues. From germline, CDR1 is MNHNS and CDR2 SASEGT. The V gene lost 4 bases and the J gene lost 2 bases, with 3 bases spanning the gap. The CDR3 reads CASSVTYNEQFF. CDR3 nucleotide sequence: TGTGCCAGCAGTGTAACCTACAATGAGCAGTTCTTC.

This chain uses TRBV27 with TRBJ1-5, with TRBD1 identical over 7 bases. From germline, CDR1 is MNHEY and CDR2 SMNVEV (reference sequence). The trim removed 5 bases at V and 1 base at J, leaving 8 bases unmatched. This CDR3 contains 16 residues. The CDR3 here is CASSMRQGRSNQPQHF. For the CDR3, the DNA is TGTGCCAGCAGTATGAGACAGGGTAGGAGCAATCAGCCCCAGCATTTT.

This clone appeared a few times. This CDR3 is also generated by other DNA sequences in the sample. The chain recombines TRBV5-1 with TRBJ2-7, with a possible D match to TRBD2 (6 bases). The CDR3 sequence is 15 residues long. CDR1 and CDR2 from the germline V gene are SGHRS and YFSETQ. With 4 bases removed from V and 0 bases from J, the gap between germline ends came to 14 bases. The CDR3 loop is CASSSTGLRSYEQYF. The CDR3 DNA is TGCGCCAGCAGCAGCACGGGACTCCGCTCCTACGAGCAGTACTTC.

J is TRBJ2-3 and V is TRBV7-2; D might be TRBD1 or TRBD2, each matching 5 bases. Trimming took off 1 base at V and 4 bases at J, with 12 bases between the two ends. This CDR3 is 15 amino acids long. Germline V lookup: CDR1 SGHTA, CDR2 FQGNSA. CDR3 sequence: CASSLGDGYPDTQYF. CDR3 bases: TGTGCCAGCAGCTTAGGGGACGGTTATCCAGATACGCAGTATTTT.

The chain couples TRBV7-6 to TRBJ1-1; D may be TRBD1 (6 bases). Trimming pared 4 bases from V and 6 bases from J, leaving 15 bases between. This CDR3 has 14 residues. CDR1 is SGHVS and CDR2 is FNYEAQ in the germline V gene. Here the CDR3 reads CASSSPGVSAEAFF. CDR3 DNA: TGTGCCAGCAGCTCTCCAGGGGTTTCAGCTGAAGCTTTCTTT.

This clone showed up just a few times. The CDR3 is CASSVVLGNTEAFF. CDR3 nucleotide sequence: TGTGCCAGCAGCGTCGTCTTAGGGAACACTGAAGCTTTCTTT. The chain has TRBV7-9 and TRBJ1-1; no clear D. V was clipped by 5 bases and J by 1 base, with 11 bases between them. Germline V gene lookup returns CDR1 SEHNR and CDR2 FQNEAQ (reference sequence). This CDR3 is built from 14 residues.

This chain uses TRBV18 with TRBJ1-1; 8 bases align to TRBD1. Germline V lookup: CDR1 KGHSH, CDR2 LQKENI. V was pared by 5 bases and J by 1 base, with 6 bases of the junction left unmatched. The CDR3 runs 15 residues. The DNA of the CDR3 is TGTGCCAGCTCAACTCAGGGGGCTTCGAACACTGAAGCTTTCTTT. This translates into CASSTQGASNTEAFF.

This clone has a handful of counts. This chain connects TRBV6-1 to TRBJ1-2; no reliable D call. The CDR3 runs 14 residues. CDR1 and CDR2 from the germline V gene are MNHNS and SASEGT. V was trimmed by 4 bases and J by 4 bases, leaving 13 bases between them. The chain's CDR3 is CASSVSAQTYGYTF. CDR3 nucleotide sequence: TGTGCCAGCAGTGTGAGTGCACAAACCTATGGCTACACCTTC.

The V gene is TRBV25-1, the J gene TRBJ2-2; the match to TRBD1 covers 10 bases. Germline assignment: CDR1 MGHDK and CDR2 SYGVNS. V gave up 8 bases and J gave up 6 bases; unmatched junction bases: 6. The CDR3 spans 14 residues. The DNA for the CDR3 is TGTGCCAGCTCCCGGGACAGGGGCGCCGGGGAGCTGTTTTTT. Translation gives CASSRDRGAGELFF. The full variable domain, rest sourced from reference TRBV25-1 and TRBJ2-2, is EADIYQTPRYLVIGTGKKITLECSQTMGHDKMYWYQQDPGMELHLIHYSYGVNSTEKGDLSSESTVSRIRTEHFPLTLESARPSHTSQYLCASSRDRGAGELFFGEGSRLTVL.

The V call is TRBV28, the J call TRBJ2-7; 13 positions match TRBD2. CDR1 is MDHEN and CDR2 is SYDVKM in the germline V gene. The CDR3 is 16 amino acids. J gave up 2 bases and V 6 bases, and 7 bases lay outside the gene matches. CDR3: CASRAAGTSGTYEQYF. The CDR3 DNA follows: TGTGCCAGCAGGGCAGCCGGGACTAGCGGGACCTACGAGCAGTACTTC.

The gene calls are TRBV10-1 and TRBJ2-2; 8 bases map to TRBD2. Germline loops: CDR1 WNHNN, CDR2 SYGVQD (reference sequence). The trim removed 4 bases at V and 5 bases at J, leaving 3 bases unmatched. The CDR3 spans 14 residues. The CDR3 nucleotides are TGCGCCAGCAGTGCCAGCGGGAGAACCGGGGAGCTGTTTTTT. This sequence encodes CASSASGRTGELFF.

This clone was detected only a few times. V gene TRBV7-2 combines with J gene TRBJ2-7; TRBD1 might be the D (5 bases). This CDR3 spans 13 amino acids. CDR1 SGHTA and CDR2 FQGNSA come from the germline V gene. Trimming took off 6 bases at V and 2 bases at J, with 11 bases between the two ends. CDR3 DNA: TGTGCCAGCAGTTCAGGGTCCGCCTACGAGCAGTACTTC. Translated, it gives CASSSGSAYEQYF.

This sequence joins TRBV5-1 and TRBJ1-5, with 7 bases identical to TRBD1. The V segment lost 4 bases and the J segment 2 bases; nucleotides outside the gene matches: 6. The germline CDR1 and CDR2 sequences are SGHRS and YFSETQ. The CDR3 sequence is 15 residues long. The CDR3 nucleotides read TGCGCCAGCAGCCCAGGGGGTCCAGGCAATCAGCCCCAGCATTTT. Translated, it gives CASSPGGPGNQPQHF. The variable domain in full, completed from reference TRBV5-1 and TRBJ1-5, reads KAGVTQTPRYLIKTRGQQVTLSCSPISGHRSVSWYQQTPGQGLQFLFEYFSETQRNKGNFPGRFSGRQFSNSRSEMNVSTLELGDSALYLCASSPGGPGNQPQHFGDGTRLSIL.

The chain couples TRBV5-4 to TRBJ2-2, with a possible D match to TRBD2 (6 bases). The ends were cut back, 5 bases at V and 9 bases at J, with 23 bases in the middle. CDR3 length: 16 residues. Germline assignment: CDR1 SGHNT and CDR2 YYREEE (reference sequence). In nucleotides, the CDR3 is TGTGCCAGCAGTCGTTCTGGAGCGGGTGGAGTGAGGGAGCTGTTTTTT. This encodes CASSRSGAGGVRELFF.

This chain uses TRBV27 with TRBJ2-7, with 8 bases aligning to TRBD1. Germline V gene lookup returns CDR1 MNHEY and CDR2 SMNVEV (reference sequence). With 1 base clipped from V and 3 bases from J, the junction kept 5 bases outside the gene matches. The CDR3 runs to 15 residues. In nucleotides, the CDR3 is TGTGCCAGCAGTTTATTGGGACAGGCAGTCTACGAGCAGTACTTC. Encoded protein: CASSLLGQAVYEQYF.

The genes are TRBV2 and TRBJ2-1, with D perhaps matching TRBD1 (5 bases). Between the trimmed V and J ends, which lost 5 bases and 8 bases, there was a span of 10 bases. The CDR3 contains 12 residues. From germline, CDR1 is SNHLY and CDR2 FYNNEI. This chain's CDR3 is CASSPTAHEQFF. CDR3 nucleotides: TGTGCCAGCAGTCCGACAGCCCATGAGCAGTTCTTC.

For this clone: The sample has other DNA sequences that encode this CDR3 too. This chain links TRBV5-1 with TRBJ1-1; TRBD1 matches 10 bases. CDR3 length: 14 residues. Trimming cost V 3 bases and J 5 bases; bases outside gene matches: 4. The germline CDR1 and CDR2 sequences are SGHRS and YFSETQ. CDR3 bases: TGCGCCAGCAGCTCGGGACAGGGGAGAACTGAAGCTTTCTTT. The encoded protein is CASSSGQGRTEAFF.

V usage is TRBV29-1 and J usage is TRBJ1-2; no clear D. Germline V CDR1 and CDR2: SQVTM, ANQGSEA. This CDR3 spans 12 amino acids. V shed 4 bases and J shed 3 bases, with 9 bases lying between them. CDR3 nucleotides: TGCAGCGTTGTTAGGAGTGACTATGGCTACACCTTC. Its translation is CSVVRSDYGYTF.

This clone has only a few counts. This chain uses TRBV18 with TRBJ1-1; D is undetermined. This CDR3 is built from 13 residues. Looked up from germline, CDR1 is KGHSH and CDR2 is LQKENI. V was clipped by 3 bases and J by 5 bases, with 10 bases between them. CDR3 sequence (DNA): TGTGCCAGCTCACCGAGAAGTGAGACTGAAGCTTTCTTT. Translated, it gives CASSPRSETEAFF.

The genes are TRBV2 and TRBJ1-6; D remains unclear. The V and J ends lost 4 bases and 7 bases respectively, with 11 bases between them. This CDR3 contains 14 residues. Germline CDR1 SNHLY, CDR2 FYNNEI. CDR3 in DNA: TGTGCCAGCAGTGCCACCGAGAGAAATTCACCCCTCCACTTT. Residues: CASSATERNSPLHF.

This rearrangement joins TRBV10-3 to TRBJ2-7; 12 positions match TRBD1. The germline V gene has CDR1 ENHRY and CDR2 SYGVKD. The CDR3 is 14 residues long. With V trimmed by 6 bases and J by 6 bases, 6 bases remained unmatched. The DNA of the CDR3 is TGTGCCATCAGAGGGGGACAGGGGGCGTTCGAGCAGTACTTC. This encodes CAIRGGQGAFEQYF.